This note documents a single TCR beta chain sequence. Generated by immunoSEQ multiplex PCR, the TCRdb table keeps only in-frame clones and is missing some. Here the sample spans fewer than 35,000 clones, 90% being singletons. The data are from a study of T cell changes during pregnancy in multiple sclerosis. Trimming stripped 4 bases from V and 2 bases from J, with 11 bases between. Germline-derived CDR1 and CDR2 are MNHEY and SVGAGI. The CDR3 extends over 14 amino acids. This receptor was identified in a female donor in good health, enrolled as a control in a pregnancy study. The rearrangement joins TRBV6-5 to TRBJ1-2, with D possibly being TRBD1 (6 bases). The material was CD4+ T cells from peripheral blood mononuclear cells, obtained in the third trimester of pregnancy. The DNA for the CDR3 is TGTGCCAGCAGTTCCGGACAGAGGAACTATGGCTACACCTTC. Translation: CASSSGQRNYGYTF.